This TCR beta chain was recorded in a study of T-cell memory formation after mild COVID-19. A few counts support this clonotype. As yet, its antigen is unknown. TCRdb itself ran the 5' RACE reads through MiXCR, one entry per CDR3 protein. The table lists hundreds of thousands of distinct CDR3 sequences, over 25% of them singletons, with around an eighth in the top ten. Study results and limitations: Chiefly within CM and EM were the contracting CD4+ clones; CD8+ ones were within EMRA.

The CDR3 spans 14 residues. Trimming shortened V by 0 bases and J by 4 bases, and 7 bases separated the two germline ends. The V gene's germline CDR1 is SGHNT and CDR2 YYREEE (reference sequence). J is TRBJ2-2 and V is TRBV5-4, with D unclear. The sequence came from an adult woman who had mild COVID-19 (a few samples of this study predate the infection). Cell type and time point are not known. Sequencing was carried out using PBMCs or a T cell subset sorted from them (not recorded which). The CDR3 nucleotides are TGTGCCAGCAGCTTGGATGGAGCCACCGGGGAGCTGTTTTTT. Translated, it gives CASSLDGATGELFF. Using reference TRBV5-4 and TRBJ2-2 for the parts outside the CDR3, the full variable domain is ETGVTQSPTHLIKTRGQQVTLRCSSQSGHNTVSWYQQALGQGPQFIFQYYREEENGRGNFPPRFSGLQFPNYSSELNVNALELDDSALYLCASSLDGATGELFFGEGSRLTVL.